Listed below are T cell receptor beta chains from one sample, sequenced in a study of shared clonotypes between healthy human individuals. TCRdb keeps only in-frame clones here, not all; method: immunoSEQ multiplex PCR. This sample has about 1.5 million clones, with around 98% found just once. The sequenced material came from naive CD4+ T cells sorted from blood. Source of these receptors: a man aged 30 to 45 in good health. The CDR3 runs from the conserved cysteine through the conserved F or W. A D gene is named only where the DNA matches it firmly. Clone size is stated in some rows and not others, as once, few, many or a class when expanded.

J: TRBJ2-7; V: TRBV5-8; D: NA; size: NA; DNA: TGTGCCAGCAGCCTGGGAGGCGTCTACGAGCAGTACTTC; CDR3: CASSLGGVYEQYF
J: TRBJ1-1; V: TRBV7-3; D: NA; size: NA; DNA: TGTGCCAGCAGCCGCCACGCGGGTGGTGAAGCTTTCTTT; CDR3: CASSRHAGGEAFF
J: TRBJ2-7; V: TRBV28; D: TRBD1; size: once; DNA: TGTGCCAGCAGTTACCGGGACAGGGGGGGCGAGCAGTACTTC; CDR3: CASSYRDRGGEQYF
J: TRBJ1-5; V: TRBV7-2; D: NA; size: NA; DNA: TGTGCCAGCAGCTTCTACGTAGGAAATCAGCCCCAGCATTTT; CDR3: CASSFYVGNQPQHF
J: TRBJ2-7; V: TRBV29-1; D: TRBD1; size: NA; DNA: TGCAGCGTTGTACAGGGGACCTACGAGCAGTACTTC; CDR3: CSVVQGTYEQYF
J: TRBJ1-1; V: TRBV20-1; D: NA; size: NA; DNA: TGCAGTGCTCGGGCAAACACTGAAGCTTTCTTT; CDR3: CSARANTEAFF
J: TRBJ2-2; V: TRBV9; D: NA; size: NA; DNA: TGTGCCAGCTCACCGGTAGTGAACACCGGGGAGCTGTTTTTT; CDR3: CASSPVVNTGELFF
J: TRBJ1-1; V: TRBV11-2; D: NA; size: NA; DNA: TGTGCCAGCAGCTTAGTGCCCCGGGGGCCGGGGAACACTGAAGCTTTCTTT; CDR3: CASSLVPRGPGNTEAFF
J: TRBJ1-4; V: TRBV28; D: TRBD1; size: NA; DNA: TGTGCCAGCAGTTTCGGGACAGGGACAACTAATGAAAAACTGTTTTTT; CDR3: CASSFGTGTTNEKLFF
J: TRBJ2-1; V: TRBV29-1; D: NA; size: NA; DNA: TGCAGCGTTGGAAAGGGTAAACGGGAGAGCTCCTACAATGAGCAGTTCTTC; CDR3: CSVGKGKRESSYNEQFF
J: TRBJ2-3; V: TRBV29-1; D: NA; size: once; DNA: TGCAGCGGAGGTGATACGCAGTATTTT; CDR3: CSGGDTQYF
J: TRBJ2-2; V: TRBV14; D: TRBD1; size: NA; DNA: TGTGCCAGCAGCCAAGGCTTTTGGGACAGGAACACCGGGGAGCTGTTTTTT; CDR3: CASSQGFWDRNTGELFF
J: TRBJ2-5; V: TRBV5-1; D: TRBD1; size: NA; DNA: TGCGCCAGCAGCCTGGGGACAGGGCTAAAAGAAATGAAGACCCAGTACTTC; CDR3: CASSLGTGLKEMKTQYF
J: TRBJ2-2; V: TRBV18; D: NA; size: NA; DNA: TGTGCCAGCTCACCCCTTGGGCGAGGGCCTTCTAGCACCGGGGAGCTGTTTTTT; CDR3: CASSPLGRGPSSTGELFF
J: TRBJ2-5; V: TRBV28; D: TRBD1; size: NA; DNA: TGTGCCAGCACCTACAGGGGCACAGAGACCCAGTACTTC; CDR3: CASTYRGTETQYF
J: TRBJ2-7; V: TRBV9; D: TRBD1; size: NA; DNA: TGTGCCAGCAGCCCGAAGGGACAGGTCTCAGAGCAGTACTTC; CDR3: CASSPKGQVSEQYF
J: TRBJ2-7; V: TRBV21-1; D: NA; size: NA; DNA: TGTGCCAGCAGCCCTAGGAACGAACAGAGTATCTACTCCTACGAGCAGTACTTC; CDR3: CASSPRNEQSIYSYEQYF
J: TRBJ2-2; V: TRBV5-6; D: NA; size: once; DNA: TGTGCCAGCAGCCGAGGGACCCAGAACAGAGGGGAGCTGTTTTTT; CDR3: CASSRGTQNRGELFF
J: TRBJ2-5; V: TRBV2; D: TRBD2; size: NA; DNA: TGTGCCAGCACCGGACTAGCGGGAGGGCGGGGTGGGACCCAGTACTTC; CDR3: CASTGLAGGRGGTQYF
J: TRBJ2-5; V: TRBV10-3; D: NA; size: NA; DNA: TGTGCCATCAGTGAGGGGGGACCGGGTGGTCAAGAGACCCAGTACTTC; CDR3: CAISEGGPGGQETQYF
J: TRBJ2-2; V: TRBV18; D: NA; size: NA; DNA: TGTGCCAGCTCACCCCCGGGAACCAGAGGGACCGGGGAGCTGTTTTTT; CDR3: CASSPPGTRGTGELFF
J: TRBJ1-4; V: TRBV10-2; D: NA; size: NA; DNA: TGCGCCAGCAGTACATACGTGGGAGTGAATGAAAAACTGTTTTTT; CDR3: CASSTYVGVNEKLFF
J: TRBJ2-3; V: TRBV5-1; D: NA; size: NA; DNA: TGCGCCAGCTCCAAGGGGTTACGCACAGATACGCAGTATTTT; CDR3: CASSKGLRTDTQYF
J: TRBJ1-2; V: TRBV6-5; D: NA; size: NA; DNA: TGTGCCAGCAGTTTTTCGGGCTACTATGGCTACACCTTC; CDR3: CASSFSGYYGYTF
J: TRBJ2-3; V: TRBV27; D: NA; size: NA; DNA: TGTGCCAGCAGTTTCCGCACCTATCAAGATACGCAGTATTTT; CDR3: CASSFRTYQDTQYF
J: TRBJ2-5; V: TRBV5-1; D: NA; size: NA; DNA: TGCGCCAGCAGCTTGGTGCCTGAGAAGCAAGAGACCCAGTACTTC; CDR3: CASSLVPEKQETQYF
J: TRBJ1-1; V: TRBV28; D: NA; size: NA; DNA: TGTGCCAGCGAGCGGGGTGAAGCTTTCTTT; CDR3: CASERGEAFF
J: TRBJ1-1; V: TRBV7-9; D: TRBD1; size: NA; DNA: TGTGCCAGCAGCCCGGACAGGGGGCCGAACACTGAAGCTTTCTTT; CDR3: CASSPDRGPNTEAFF